This T cell receptor (beta chain) was identified in a study of OX40 agonist ivuxolimab in advanced cancers. The wider study: All patients had ivuxolimab intravenously every 2 weeks at 0.01 to 10 mg/kg. Treatment received earlier with anti-PD-1, anti-PD-L1 or anti-CTLA-4 agents was allowed, and approximately 44% had some.

Blood specimens came from baseline, cycle 4 day 1, and cycle 7 day 1. TCRdb's table, derived via immunoSEQ multiplex PCR, lists solely in-frame clones and lacks some. The sample contains 78,000 or so clones, around nine tenths of which appear only once. Trimming at V came to 7 bases and at J to 4 bases, leaving 7 bases not matched to a gene. CDR3 length: 14 amino acids. Germline V gene data show CDR1 as SGHRS and CDR2 as YFSETQ. Sequences were derived from CD4+ or CD8+ T cells sorted from blood, sampled in a trial of the OX40 agonist ivuxolimab. This receptor was obtained from an adult with an advanced solid tumor such as melanoma, head and neck, liver or kidney cancer. The V call is TRBV5-1, the J call TRBJ2-2; 7 nucleotides align to TRBD2. The CDR3 here is CASGPAGITGELFF. The CDR3 nucleotides are TGCGCCAGCGGCCCAGCGGGAATCACCGGGGAGCTGTTTTTT.